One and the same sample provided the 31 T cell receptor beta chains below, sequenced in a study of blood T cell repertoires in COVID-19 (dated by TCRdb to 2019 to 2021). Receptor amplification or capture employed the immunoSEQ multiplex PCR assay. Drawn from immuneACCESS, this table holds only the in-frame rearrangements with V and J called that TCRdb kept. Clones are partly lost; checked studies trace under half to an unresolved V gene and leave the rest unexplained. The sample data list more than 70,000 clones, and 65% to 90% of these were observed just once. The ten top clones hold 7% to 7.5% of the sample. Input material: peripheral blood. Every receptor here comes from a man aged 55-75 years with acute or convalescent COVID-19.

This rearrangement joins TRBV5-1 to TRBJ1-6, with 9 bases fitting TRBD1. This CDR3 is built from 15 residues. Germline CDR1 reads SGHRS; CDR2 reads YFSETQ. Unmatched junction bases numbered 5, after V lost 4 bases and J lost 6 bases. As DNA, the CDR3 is TGCGCCAGCAGCGGGACAGGGTCCAGTAATTCACCCCTCCACTTT. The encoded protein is CASSGTGSSNSPLHF. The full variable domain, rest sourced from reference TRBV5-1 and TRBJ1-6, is KAGVTQTPRYLIKTRGQQVTLSCSPISGHRSVSWYQQTPGQGLQFLFEYFSETQRNKGNFPGRFSGRQFSNSRSEMNVSTLELGDSALYLCASSGTGSSNSPLHFGNGTRLTVT.

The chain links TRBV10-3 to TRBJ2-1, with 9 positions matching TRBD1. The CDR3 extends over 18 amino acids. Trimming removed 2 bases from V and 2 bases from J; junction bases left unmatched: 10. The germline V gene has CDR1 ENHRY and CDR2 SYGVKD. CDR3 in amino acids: CAISEPTFRQGAYNEQFF. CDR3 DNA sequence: TGTGCCATCAGTGAGCCGACCTTTAGACAGGGGGCCTACAATGAGCAGTTCTTC.

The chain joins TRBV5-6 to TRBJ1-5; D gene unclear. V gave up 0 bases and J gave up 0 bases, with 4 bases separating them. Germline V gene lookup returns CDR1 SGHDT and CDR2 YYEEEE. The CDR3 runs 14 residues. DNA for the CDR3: TGTGCCAGCAGCTTGGCACATAGCAATCAGCCCCAGCATTTT. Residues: CASSLAHSNQPQHF.

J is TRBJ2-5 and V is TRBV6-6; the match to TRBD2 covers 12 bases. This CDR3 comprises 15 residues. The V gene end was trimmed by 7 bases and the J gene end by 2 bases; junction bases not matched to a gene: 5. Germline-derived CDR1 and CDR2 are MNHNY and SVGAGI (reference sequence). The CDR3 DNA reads TGTGCCAGCAAGAAAGGACTAGCGGGACAAGAGACCCAGTACTTC. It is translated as CASKKGLAGQETQYF.

The CDR3 coding sequence is TGTGCCAGCAGCAGGGCAGCTGCTAACTATGGCTACACCTTC. It encodes CASSRAAANYGYTF. This chain links TRBV7-9 with TRBJ1-2; unclear D gene. CDR1 and CDR2 (germline): SEHNR, FQNEAQ (reference sequence). Trimming cost V 5 bases and J 0 bases, with 10 bases left between them. The CDR3 runs 14 residues.

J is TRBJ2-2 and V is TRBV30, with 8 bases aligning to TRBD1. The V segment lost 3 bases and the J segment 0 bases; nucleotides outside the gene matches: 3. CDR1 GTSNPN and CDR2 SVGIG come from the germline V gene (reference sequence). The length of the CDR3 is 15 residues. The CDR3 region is CAWRAGGPNTGELFF. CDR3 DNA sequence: TGTGCCTGGAGGGCAGGGGGCCCGAACACCGGGGAGCTGTTTTTT.

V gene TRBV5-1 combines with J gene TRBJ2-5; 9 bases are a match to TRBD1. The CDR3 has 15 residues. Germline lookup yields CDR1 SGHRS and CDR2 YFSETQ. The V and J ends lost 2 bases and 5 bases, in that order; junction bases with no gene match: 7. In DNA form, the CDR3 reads TGCGCCAGCAGCTTAATAGGGGACAGGGTGGAGACCCAGTACTTC. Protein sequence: CASSLIGDRVETQYF.

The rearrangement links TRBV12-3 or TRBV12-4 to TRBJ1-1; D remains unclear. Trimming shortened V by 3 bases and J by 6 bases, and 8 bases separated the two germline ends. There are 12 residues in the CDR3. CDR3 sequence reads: CASSFRVAEAFF. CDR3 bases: TGTGCCAGCAGTTTCCGGGTAGCTGAAGCTTTCTTT.

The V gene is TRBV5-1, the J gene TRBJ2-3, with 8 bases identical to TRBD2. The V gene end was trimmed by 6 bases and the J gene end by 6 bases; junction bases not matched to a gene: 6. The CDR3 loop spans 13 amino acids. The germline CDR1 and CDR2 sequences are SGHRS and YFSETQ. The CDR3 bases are TGCGCCAGCACGGCGGGAGGTTCGGATACGCAGTATTTT. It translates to CASTAGGSDTQYF.

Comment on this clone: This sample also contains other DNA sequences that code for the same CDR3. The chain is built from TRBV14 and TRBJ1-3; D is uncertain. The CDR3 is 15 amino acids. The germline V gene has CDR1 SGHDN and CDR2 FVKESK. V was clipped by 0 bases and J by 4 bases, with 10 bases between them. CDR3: CASSQDLPGGNTIYF. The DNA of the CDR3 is TGTGCCAGCAGCCAAGATCTCCCAGGAGGAAACACCATATATTTT.

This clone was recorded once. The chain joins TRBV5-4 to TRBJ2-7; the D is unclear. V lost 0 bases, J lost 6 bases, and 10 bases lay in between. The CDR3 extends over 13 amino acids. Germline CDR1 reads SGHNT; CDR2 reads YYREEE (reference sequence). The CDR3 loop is CASSLVSGSEQYF. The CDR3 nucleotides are TGTGCCAGCAGCTTGGTATCCGGGTCCGAGCAGTACTTC.

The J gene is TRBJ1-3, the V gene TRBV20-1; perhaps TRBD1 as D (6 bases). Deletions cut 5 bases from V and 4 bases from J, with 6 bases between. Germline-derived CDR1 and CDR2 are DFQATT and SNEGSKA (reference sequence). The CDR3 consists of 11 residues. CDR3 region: CSAGQGNTIYF. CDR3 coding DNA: TGCAGTGCTGGACAGGGAAACACCATATATTTT.

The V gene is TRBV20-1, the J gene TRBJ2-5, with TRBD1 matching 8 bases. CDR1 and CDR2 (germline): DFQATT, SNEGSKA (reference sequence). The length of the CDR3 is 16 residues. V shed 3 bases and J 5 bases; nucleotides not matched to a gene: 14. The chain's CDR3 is CSASLRAGGLKETQYF. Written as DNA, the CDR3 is TGCAGTGCTAGTCTTAGGGCAGGGGGCTTGAAGGAGACCCAGTACTTC.

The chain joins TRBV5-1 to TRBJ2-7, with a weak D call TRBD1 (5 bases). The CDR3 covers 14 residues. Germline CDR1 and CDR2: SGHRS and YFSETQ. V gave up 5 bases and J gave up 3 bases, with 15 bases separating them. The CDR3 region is CASSLRQGLYEQYF. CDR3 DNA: TGCGCCAGCAGTTTACGGCAGGGTCTCTACGAGCAGTACTTC.

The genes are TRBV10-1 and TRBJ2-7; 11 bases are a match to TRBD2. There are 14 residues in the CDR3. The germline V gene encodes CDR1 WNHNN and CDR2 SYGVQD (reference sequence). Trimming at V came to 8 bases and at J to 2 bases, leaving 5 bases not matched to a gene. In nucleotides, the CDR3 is TGCGCCAGCGAGGGACTAGCGGCGCCCTACGAGCAGTACTTC. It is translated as CASEGLAAPYEQYF.

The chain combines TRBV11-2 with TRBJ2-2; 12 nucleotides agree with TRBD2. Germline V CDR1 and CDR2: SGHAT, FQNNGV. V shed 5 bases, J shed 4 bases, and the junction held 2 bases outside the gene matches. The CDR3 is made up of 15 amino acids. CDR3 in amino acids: CASSPGLAGTGELFF. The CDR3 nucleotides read TGTGCCAGCAGCCCGGGACTAGCGGGCACCGGGGAGCTGTTTTTT.

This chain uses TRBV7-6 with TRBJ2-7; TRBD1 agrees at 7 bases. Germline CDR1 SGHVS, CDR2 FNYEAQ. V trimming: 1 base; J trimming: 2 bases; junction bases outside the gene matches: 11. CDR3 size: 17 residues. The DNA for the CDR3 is TGTGCCAGCAGCTTAGAATTCGACCGGGACAGAGCCTACGAGCAGTACTTC. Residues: CASSLEFDRDRAYEQYF.

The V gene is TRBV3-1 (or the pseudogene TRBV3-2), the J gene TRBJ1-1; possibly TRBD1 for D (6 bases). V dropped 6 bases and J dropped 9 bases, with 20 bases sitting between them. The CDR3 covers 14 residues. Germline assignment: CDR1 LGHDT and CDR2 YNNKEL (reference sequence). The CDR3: CASSLLRGAPKAFF. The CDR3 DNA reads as TGTGCCAGCAGTCTGCTCAGGGGCGCACCCAAAGCTTTCTTT.

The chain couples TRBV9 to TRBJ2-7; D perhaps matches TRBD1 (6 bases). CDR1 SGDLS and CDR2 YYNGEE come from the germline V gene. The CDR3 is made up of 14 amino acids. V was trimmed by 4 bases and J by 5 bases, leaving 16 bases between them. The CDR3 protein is CASSQGTLGDEQYF. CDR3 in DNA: TGTGCCAGCAGCCAGGGGACACTGGGAGACGAGCAGTACTTC.

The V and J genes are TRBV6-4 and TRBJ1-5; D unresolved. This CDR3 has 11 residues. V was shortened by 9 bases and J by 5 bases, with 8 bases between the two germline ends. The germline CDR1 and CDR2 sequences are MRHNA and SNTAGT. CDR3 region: CARDWYQPQHF. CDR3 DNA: TGTGCCAGGGACTGGTATCAGCCCCAGCATTTT.

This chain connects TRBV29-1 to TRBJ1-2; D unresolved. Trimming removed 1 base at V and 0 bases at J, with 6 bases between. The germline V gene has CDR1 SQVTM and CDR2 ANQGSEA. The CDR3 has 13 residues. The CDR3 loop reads CSVEVFSNYGYTF. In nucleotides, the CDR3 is TGCAGCGTTGAAGTCTTCTCTAACTATGGCTACACCTTC.

Written as DNA, the CDR3 is TGTGCCTGGCGAAAACCGGGAACCTACGAGCAGTACTTC. Its protein product is CAWRKPGTYEQYF. The V call is TRBV30, the J call TRBJ2-7, with D possibly TRBD2 on 5 matching bases. CDR3 length: 13 residues. V was trimmed by 5 bases and J by 2 bases, leaving 13 bases between them. Germline values: CDR1 GTSNPN, CDR2 SVGIG (reference sequence).

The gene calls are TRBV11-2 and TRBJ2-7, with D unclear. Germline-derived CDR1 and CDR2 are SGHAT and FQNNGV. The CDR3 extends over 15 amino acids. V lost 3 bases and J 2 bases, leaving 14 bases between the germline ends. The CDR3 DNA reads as TGTGCCAGCAGCTTTGGGCAGCAATCTACCTACGAGCAGTACTTC. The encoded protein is CASSFGQQSTYEQYF. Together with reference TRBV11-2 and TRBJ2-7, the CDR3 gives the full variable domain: EAGVAQSPRYKIIEKRQSVAFWCNPISGHATLYWYQQILGQGPKLLIQFQNNGVVDDSQLPKDRFSAERLKGVDSTLKIQPAKLEDSAVYLCASSFGQQSTYEQYFGPGTRLTVT.

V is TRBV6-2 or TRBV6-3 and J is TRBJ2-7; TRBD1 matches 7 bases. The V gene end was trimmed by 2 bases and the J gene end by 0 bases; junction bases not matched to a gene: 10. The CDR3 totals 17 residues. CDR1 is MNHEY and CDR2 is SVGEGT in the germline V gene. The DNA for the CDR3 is TGTGCCAGCAGTTACCACGCCGGGACAGTCCGCTCCTACGAGCAGTACTTC. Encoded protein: CASSYHAGTVRSYEQYF.

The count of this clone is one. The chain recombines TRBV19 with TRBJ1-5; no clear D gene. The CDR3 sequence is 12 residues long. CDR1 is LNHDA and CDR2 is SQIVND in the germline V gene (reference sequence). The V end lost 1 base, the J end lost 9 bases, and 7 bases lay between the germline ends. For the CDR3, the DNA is TGTGCCAGTAGTATAGCTTGGAGGCCCCAGCATTTT. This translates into CASSIAWRPQHF.

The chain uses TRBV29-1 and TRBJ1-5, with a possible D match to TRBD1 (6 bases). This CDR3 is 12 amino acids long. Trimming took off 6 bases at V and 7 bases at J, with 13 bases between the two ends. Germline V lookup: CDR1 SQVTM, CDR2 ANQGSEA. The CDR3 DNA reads TGCAGCGTGGGAGTACAGGGCCAGCCCCAGCATTTT. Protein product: CSVGVQGQPQHF.

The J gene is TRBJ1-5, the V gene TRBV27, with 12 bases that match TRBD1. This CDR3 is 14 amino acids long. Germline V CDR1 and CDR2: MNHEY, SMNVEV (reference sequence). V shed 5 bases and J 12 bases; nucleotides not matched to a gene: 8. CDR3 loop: CASSLSGTGGGQHF. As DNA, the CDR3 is TGTGCCAGCAGTCTCTCCGGGACAGGGGGCGGCCAGCATTTT.

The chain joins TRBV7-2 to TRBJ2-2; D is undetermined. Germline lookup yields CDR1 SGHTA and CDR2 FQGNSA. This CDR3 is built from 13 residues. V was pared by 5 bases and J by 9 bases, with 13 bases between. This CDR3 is CASSLTQIRELFF. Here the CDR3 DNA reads TGTGCCAGCAGCCTCACTCAAATCCGGGAGCTGTTTTTT.

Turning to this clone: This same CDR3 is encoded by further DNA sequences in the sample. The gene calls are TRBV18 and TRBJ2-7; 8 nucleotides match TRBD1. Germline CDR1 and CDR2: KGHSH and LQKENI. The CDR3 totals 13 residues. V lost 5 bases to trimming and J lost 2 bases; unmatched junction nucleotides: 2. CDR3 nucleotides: TGTGCCAGCTCAAGGACAGGGACCTACGAGCAGTACTTC. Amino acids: CASSRTGTYEQYF.

The CDR3 DNA reads as TGCAGCGTGGGGGACGGGAGCTCCTACAATGAGCAGTTCTTC. Amino acids: CSVGDGSSYNEQFF. The V call is TRBV29-1, the J call TRBJ2-1, with a tentative D call TRBD2 (6 bases). V was shortened by 6 bases and J by 0 bases, with 12 bases between the two germline ends. The CDR3 extends over 14 amino acids. CDR1 and CDR2 (germline): SQVTM, ANQGSEA.

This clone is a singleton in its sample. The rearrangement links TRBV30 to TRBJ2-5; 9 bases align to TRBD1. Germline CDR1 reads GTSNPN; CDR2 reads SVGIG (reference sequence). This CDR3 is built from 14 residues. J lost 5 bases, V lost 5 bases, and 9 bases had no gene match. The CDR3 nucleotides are TGTGCCTGGGCTTTGGGACAGGGAGGGGAGACCCAGTACTTC. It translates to CAWALGQGGETQYF.